These 24 T cell receptor beta chains came from one sample sequenced in a study of T cell repertoires in cytomegalovirus infection. In TCRdb, the reads were re-called with MiXCR into one record per CDR3 protein. The table shows roughly 760,000 distinct CDR3 sequences, with roughly a third occurring only once. The sequencing input was PBMCs. Every receptor here comes from a human donor in good health (CMV status not recorded). Some clones in this sample may be carry-over from other donors' samples.

The genes are TRBV5-5 and TRBJ1-5; no clear D gene. The germline V gene has CDR1 SGHKS and CDR2 YYEKEE (reference sequence). The CDR3 loop spans 14 amino acids. Trimming pared 0 bases from V and 5 bases from J, leaving 9 bases between. For the CDR3, the DNA is TGTGCCAGCAGCTTGGATGAACTCGATCAGCCCCAGCATTTT. It translates to CASSLDELDQPQHF.

V usage is TRBV11-2 and J usage is TRBJ1-3, with D perhaps matching TRBD1 (6 bases). This CDR3 comprises 15 residues. Trimming took 9 bases from V and 4 from J, leaving 19 bases between them. Looked up from germline, CDR1 is SGHAT and CDR2 is FQNNGV. The CDR3 protein is CASCLVTGGGNTIYF. CDR3 DNA sequence: TGTGCCAGTTGCTTAGTCACCGGGGGCGGAAACACCATATATTTT.

The genes are TRBV20-1 and TRBJ1-5; D remains unclear. The CDR3 is 16 amino acids. Trimming pared 1 base from V and 5 bases from J, leaving 18 bases between. Per germline, CDR1 DFQATT and CDR2 SNEGSKA (reference sequence). CDR3 protein: CSARGITRQDYQPQHF. As DNA, the CDR3 is TGCAGTGCTAGAGGTATTACCCGACAAGACTATCAGCCCCAGCATTTT.

The genes are TRBV12-3 or TRBV12-4 and TRBJ2-3, with D perhaps matching TRBD1 or TRBD2 (6 bases each). The V end lost 6 bases, the J end lost 2 bases, and 21 bases lay between the germline ends. CDR3 length: 17 amino acids. The CDR3 reads CASSHGGGGHYTDTQYF. The CDR3 DNA sequence: TGTGCCAGCAGCCATGGGGGTGGGGGGCACTACACAGATACGCAGTATTTT.

This clonotype has only a few counts. The chain carries TRBV7-2 and TRBJ2-7, with 12 bases lining up with TRBD2. Germline assignment: CDR1 SGHTA and CDR2 FQGNSA. V was clipped by 4 bases and J by 6 bases; unmatched bases: 10. CDR3 size: 16 residues. For the CDR3, the DNA is TGTGCCAGCAGCTCCCTTGGACTAGCGGGAAGAGGCGAGCAGTACTTC. The encoded protein is CASSSLGLAGRGEQYF. Based on the CDR3 plus reference TRBV7-2 and TRBJ2-7, the full variable domain is GAGVSQSPSNKVTEKGKDVELRCDPISGHTALYWYRQSLGQGLEFLIYFQGNSAPDKSGLPSDRFSAERTGGSVSTLTIQRTQQEDSAVYLCASSSLGLAGRGEQYFGPGTRLTVT.

This clonotype was recorded a few times. One end of the junction fails to match germline, which may point to a read error. The V call is TRBV12-3 or TRBV12-4, the J call TRBJ2-1; a weak D match, TRBD2 (7 bases). This CDR3 has 22 amino acids. DNA for the CDR3: TGTGCCAGCAGTTTAGAGCCGGGATCAATTTGGGGGGGCCGTTCCCCCTACCATGAGCAGTTCTTC. Amino acid sequence: CASSLEPGSIWGGRSPYHEQFF.

The rearrangement uses TRBV5-4 and TRBJ2-1; 16 bases agree with TRBD2. The CDR3 has 17 residues. The trim removed 3 bases at V and 6 bases at J, leaving 6 bases unmatched. CDR1 SGHNT and CDR2 YYREEE come from the germline V gene (reference sequence). The CDR3 DNA reads TGTGCCAGCAGCTCGGGACTAGCGGGAGGGCCGGTCAATGAGCAGTTCTTC. Translating gives CASSSGLAGGPVNEQFF.

Only a few counts were recorded for this clonotype. This chain uses TRBV28 with TRBJ1-4; tentative D call: TRBD1 (6 bases). The CDR3 has 15 amino acids. Germline values: CDR1 MDHEN, CDR2 SYDVKM. V dropped 4 bases and J dropped 3 bases, with 12 bases sitting between them. This CDR3 is CASSSPAGANEKLFF. CDR3 sequence (DNA): TGTGCCAGCAGTTCCCCGGCAGGGGCTAATGAAAAACTGTTTTTT.

This clonotype occurred a few times. The gene calls are TRBV12-3 or TRBV12-4 and TRBJ1-2, with D maybe TRBD1 (6 bases). The V end was cut by 6 bases, the J end by 6 bases, with 11 bases between. This CDR3 comprises 12 residues. In nucleotides, the CDR3 is TGTGCCAGCAGAAACCAGGGGAATGGCTACACCTTC. Its protein product is CASRNQGNGYTF.

This chain joins TRBV28 and TRBJ1-1; 12 nucleotides agree with TRBD1. Per the germline V gene, CDR1 is MDHEN and CDR2 is SYDVKM. The CDR3 contains 13 residues. V shed 8 bases and J 8 bases; nucleotides not matched to a gene: 6. CDR3 in DNA: TGTGCCAGCGCCGGGACAGGGGGCTGGGAAGCTTTCTTT. Its translation: CASAGTGGWEAFF.

The V gene is TRBV29-1, the J gene TRBJ1-1, with 8 bases matching TRBD1. The length of the CDR3 is 16 residues. Germline V gene sequence: CDR1 SQVTM, CDR2 ANQGSEA. J lost 2 bases, V lost 0 bases, and 8 bases had no gene match. This CDR3 is CSVEDMYRGVNTEAFF. CDR3 bases: TGCAGCGTTGAAGATATGTACAGGGGGGTCAACACTGAAGCTTTCTTT.

In DNA, the CDR3 is TGTGCCAGCACCTGGGGGTCTGGGGCCAACGTCCTGACTTTC. Protein product: CASTWGSGANVLTF. The J gene is TRBJ2-6, the V gene TRBV6-4; D may match TRBD1 or TRBD2 (5 bases each). The CDR3 extends over 14 amino acids. V lost 7 bases and J lost 1, with 8 bases in between. Looked up from germline, CDR1 is MRHNA and CDR2 is SNTAGT.

The CDR3, as DNA: TGTGCCAGCAGCCTTGCGGGACAGCGTAATCAGCCCCAGCATTTT. This sequence encodes CASSLAGQRNQPQHF. The chain recombines TRBV5-5 with TRBJ1-5, with 7 bases that match TRBD1. CDR3 length: 15 residues. V dropped 4 bases and J dropped 4; count of bases not matched to a gene: 8. CDR1 SGHKS and CDR2 YYEKEE come from the germline V gene (reference sequence).

The rearrangement uses TRBV28 and TRBJ1-4; D is perhaps TRBD1 (5 bases). Trimming left V 3 bases short and J 6 bases short, with 11 bases between. The CDR3 extends over 14 amino acids. Germline V gene sequence: CDR1 MDHEN, CDR2 SYDVKM. This CDR3 is CASSFGALYEKLFF. The DNA for the CDR3 is TGTGCCAGCAGTTTTGGGGCCCTTTATGAAAAACTGTTTTTT.

V gene TRBV5-4 combines with J gene TRBJ2-4, with D possibly TRBD1 on 6 matching bases. Germline V gene lookup returns CDR1 SGHNT and CDR2 YYREEE (reference sequence). Trimming took off 1 base at V and 8 bases at J, with 25 bases between the two ends. The CDR3 has 18 amino acids. CDR3 loop: CASSLRSVRGTTGHIQYF. The DNA of the CDR3 is TGTGCCAGCAGCTTGCGGTCCGTGAGGGGGACCACCGGGCACATTCAGTACTTC.

This clonotype was found once. The chain joins TRBV20-1 to TRBJ1-5; 7 bases align to TRBD1. Germline V gives CDR1 DFQATT, CDR2 SNEGSKA (reference sequence). This CDR3 is 14 amino acids long. V lost 6 bases, J lost 7 bases, and 12 bases stayed unmatched. The CDR3 nucleotides are TGCAGTGCACGGGACAGCTCCTCGGGACAGCCCCAGCATTTT. This codes for CSARDSSSGQPQHF.

The DNA for the CDR3 is TGCAGCGTATCAAGTGACAATGAGCAGTTCTTC. Protein sequence: CSVSSDNEQFF. The chain combines TRBV29-1 with TRBJ2-1; no firm D call. The V gene lost 6 bases and the J gene lost 5 bases, with 8 bases spanning the gap. CDR3 length: 11 residues. Per the germline V gene, CDR1 is SQVTM and CDR2 is ANQGSEA.

The J gene is TRBJ2-1, the V gene TRBV7-2; D gene ambiguous. The CDR3 loop spans 12 amino acids. V was trimmed by 3 bases and J by 7 bases, leaving 7 bases between them. Germline V gene sequence: CDR1 SGHTA, CDR2 FQGNSA. In DNA form, the CDR3 reads TGTGCCAGCAGCTTTATGGGTAATGAGCAGTTCTTC. Translating gives CASSFMGNEQFF.

This clonotype was picked up a small number of times. The V and J genes are TRBV10-3 and TRBJ1-2; a possible D gene is TRBD1 (6 bases). CDR1 ENHRY and CDR2 SYGVKD come from the germline V gene. The CDR3 consists of 14 residues. V was trimmed by 4 bases and J by 1 base, leaving 10 bases between them. CDR3 sequence: CAISGLDSNYGYTF. CDR3 in DNA: TGTGCCATCAGTGGGCTGGACAGTAACTATGGCTACACCTTC.

The V call is TRBV7-3, the J call TRBJ1-2; D perhaps matches TRBD1 (5 bases). The CDR3 is 16 amino acids. Germline CDR1 and CDR2: SGHTA and FQGTGA. Trimming pared 2 bases from V and 7 bases from J, leaving 20 bases between. Here the CDR3 reads CASSLGFRAAECGYTF. The CDR3 DNA follows: TGTGCCAGCAGCTTAGGTTTCAGGGCCGCTGAATGTGGCTACACCTTC.

This clonotype was picked up many times. The chain recombines TRBV2 with TRBJ1-2; the match to TRBD1 covers 9 bases. CDR3 size: 13 residues. Germline-derived CDR1 and CDR2 are SNHLY and FYNNEI. V dropped 6 bases and J dropped 3; count of bases not matched to a gene: 2. The CDR3, as DNA: TGTGCCAGCAGCTGGACAGGGGACTATGGCTACACCTTC. It encodes CASSWTGDYGYTF.

This chain uses TRBV11-1 with TRBJ2-1; 9 bases line up with TRBD1. CDR3 length: 14 amino acids. Looked up from germline, CDR1 is SGHAT and CDR2 is FQDESV (reference sequence). V lost 7 bases to trimming and J lost 8 bases; unmatched junction nucleotides: 9. The CDR3 spells CASNPGQGTYEQFF. The CDR3 DNA is TGTGCCAGCAACCCGGGACAGGGTACCTATGAGCAGTTCTTC.

The chain uses TRBV28 and TRBJ1-2; TRBD1 matches 7 bases. The V gene's germline CDR1 is MDHEN and CDR2 SYDVKM. CDR3 length: 13 residues. V shed 5 bases and J 8 bases; nucleotides not matched to a gene: 8. CDR3 in DNA: TGTGCCAGCAGTCTCTCCCGAGGGGGCGGCTACACCTTC. Translation gives CASSLSRGGGYTF.

This chain joins TRBV10-2 and TRBJ1-5, with a possible D match to TRBD1 (5 bases). Per the germline V gene, CDR1 is WSHSY and CDR2 is SAAADI. The CDR3 contains 15 residues. V was pared by 4 bases and J by 1 base, with 11 bases between. The CDR3 reads CASSGRGLSNQPQHF. The CDR3 coding sequence is TGCGCCAGCAGTGGGAGGGGTCTCAGCAATCAGCCCCAGCATTTT.